The 13 T cell receptor beta chains given below trace back to one sample, sequenced in a study of blood T cell repertoires in COVID-19. Measured with immunoSEQ multiplex PCR; TCRdb has only the in-frame clones, and not every one. The sample yields roughly 200,000 clones, over 70% seen once. Specimen: peripheral blood. Receptors originate from a man in his sixties with acute or convalescent COVID-19.

V is TRBV9 and J is TRBJ1-3; D not resolved. Trimming pared 0 bases from V and 0 bases from J, leaving 13 bases between. This CDR3 region has 17 residues. The germline gives CDR1 SGDLS, CDR2 YYNGEE. CDR3 in DNA: TGTGCCAGCAGCGTAGGGTGGACGGGAAGCTCTGGAAACACCATATATTTT. Amino acid sequence: CASSVGWTGSSGNTIYF.

This chain connects TRBV10-3 to TRBJ2-5, with TRBD1 identical over 7 bases. J was trimmed by 1 base and V by 6 bases; bases with no gene match: 5. CDR1 ENHRY and CDR2 SYGVKD come from the germline V gene. The CDR3 consists of 14 residues. Here the CDR3 reads CAIRAGQAQETQYF. The CDR3 region has the DNA TGTGCCATCAGGGCCGGACAGGCCCAAGAGACCCAGTACTTC.

The rearrangement links TRBV11-1 to TRBJ1-5; D is uncertain. The germline V gene has CDR1 SGHAT and CDR2 FQDESV (reference sequence). There are 18 residues in the CDR3. With 0 bases removed from V and 2 bases from J, the gap between germline ends came to 17 bases. In DNA form, the CDR3 reads TGTGCCAGCAGCTTAGCCCCCCCGCTCTATAGTCGCAATCAGCCCCAGCATTTT. Protein: CASSLAPPLYSRNQPQHF.

The chain employs TRBV4-1 and TRBJ2-7; 7 bases map to TRBD1. The germline V gene encodes CDR1 MGHRA and CDR2 YSYEKL. The CDR3 has 13 residues. The V segment lost 5 bases and the J segment 6 bases; nucleotides outside the gene matches: 7. The CDR3 spells CASSYTGAGEQYF. The DNA of the CDR3 is TGCGCCAGCAGCTACACAGGGGCGGGCGAGCAGTACTTC.

Only one count was recorded for this clone. The chain joins TRBV11-1 to TRBJ2-1; 12 bases agree with TRBD1. The germline gives CDR1 SGHAT, CDR2 FQDESV (reference sequence). The V gene end was trimmed by 4 bases and the J gene end by 4 bases; junction bases not matched to a gene: 2. The CDR3 is 15 residues long. The CDR3 here is CASSWDRGRYNEQFF. The DNA for the CDR3 is TGTGCCAGCAGCTGGGACAGGGGGCGGTACAATGAGCAGTTCTTC.

The chain is built from TRBV25-1 and TRBJ2-5; 8 nucleotides match TRBD2. The CDR3 runs 15 residues. Unmatched junction bases numbered 6, after V lost 3 bases and J lost 3 bases. Germline loops: CDR1 MGHDK, CDR2 SYGVNS. The CDR3: CASSDRGGSEETQYF. The CDR3 nucleotides read TGTGCCAGCAGTGACCGGGGGGGTAGTGAAGAGACCCAGTACTTC.

The chain recombines TRBV5-1 with TRBJ2-1, with TRBD2 as a possible D gene (5 bases). V lost 0 bases, J lost 5 bases, and 6 bases lay in between. Germline V gives CDR1 SGHRS, CDR2 YFSETQ. The CDR3 runs 13 residues. CDR3 bases: TGCGCCAGCAGCTTGGACGGGGACAATGAGCAGTTCTTC. Its translation: CASSLDGDNEQFF.

This chain joins TRBV3-1 (or the pseudogene TRBV3-2) and TRBJ2-1; D is possibly TRBD2 (5 bases). This CDR3 region has 15 residues. Germline V gives CDR1 LGHDT, CDR2 YNNKEL (reference sequence). V lost 2 bases and J 3 bases, leaving 11 bases between the germline ends. The CDR3 reads CASSQSNGVYNEQFF. The CDR3 DNA reads TGTGCCAGCAGCCAATCCAACGGGGTCTACAATGAGCAGTTCTTC.

The chain joins TRBV6-2 or TRBV6-3 to TRBJ2-7; 8 nucleotides agree with TRBD2. Germline loops: CDR1 MNHEY, CDR2 SVGEGT. Unmatched junction bases numbered 14, after V lost 2 bases and J lost 2 bases. The CDR3 is 18 residues long. The CDR3 nucleotides are TGTGCCAGCAGTTACCGCCGAGCGGGGGCCACTCCGGCCTACGAGCAGTACTTC. It specifies CASSYRRAGATPAYEQYF.

The chain joins TRBV4-2 to TRBJ1-5; maybe TRBD1 (5 bases). Germline V lookup: CDR1 LGHNA, CDR2 YNFKEQ. The CDR3 runs to 14 residues. The V end was cut by 1 base, the J end by 4 bases, with 8 bases between. For the CDR3, the DNA is TGTGCCAGCAGCCAAGGACAGAGTAATCAGCCCCAGCATTTT. This codes for CASSQGQSNQPQHF.

In the case of this clone: The junction shows a germline mismatch at one end, possibly a read error. The chain's CDR3 is CASSVAGLANQETQYF. The CDR3 coding sequence is TGTGCCAGCAGCGTAGCTGGGCTAGCTAACCAGGAGACCCAGTACTTC. This chain links TRBV9 with TRBJ2-5; D is perhaps TRBD2 (5 bases). Germline V gene lookup returns CDR1 SGDLS and CDR2 YYNGEE. The CDR3 spans 16 residues.

The CDR3 DNA sequence: TGTGCCAGCAGTTTAGGGGCCCGGAGCACTGAAGCTTTCTTT. Translating it yields CASSLGARSTEAFF. This chain links TRBV28 with TRBJ1-1; D is perhaps TRBD1 (5 bases). Germline V CDR1 and CDR2: MDHEN, SYDVKM. The CDR3 loop spans 14 amino acids. The V and J ends lost 2 bases and 4 bases respectively, with 11 bases between them.

The gene calls are TRBV6-6 and TRBJ1-2; 9 bases match TRBD1. V was pared by 7 bases and J by 8 bases, with 14 bases of the junction left unmatched. This CDR3 region has 15 residues. The V gene's germline CDR1 is MNHNY and CDR2 SVGAGI (reference sequence). The CDR3 protein is CASIGPDRGIYGYTF. Written as DNA, the CDR3 is TGTGCCAGCATCGGCCCGGACAGGGGCATTTACGGCTACACCTTC.